A single sample gave rise to the 23 T cell receptor beta chains below, sequenced in a study of shared clonotypes between healthy human individuals (dated by TCRdb to about 2020). The method was the immunoSEQ multiplex PCR assay. TCRdb retrieved this table from immuneACCESS and kept in-frame rearrangements only. Not all clones are present; in checked studies, unresolved V genes account for under half, and no reason is known for the remainder. For this sample the table gives some 2,000,000 clones, of which roughly 95% were detected only once. The top ten clones comprise 0.9% to 1.3% of the sample. CD8 naive samples were obtained by positive selection for CCR7 among CD45RO-negative cells, yielding a CD45RA+CCR7+ population from which TemRA cells were excluded. Input material: naive CD8+ T cells sorted from blood. The sample's cell subset or site label is to be understood as: CD45RA+CCR7+. Receptors were obtained from a man younger than 35 in good health.

The rearrangement uses TRBV7-9 and TRBJ2-3; tentative D call: TRBD1 (6 bases). The CDR3 contains 18 residues. The germline CDR1 and CDR2 sequences are SEHNR and FQNEAQ (reference sequence). Deletions cut 5 bases from V and 2 bases from J, with 23 bases between. The CDR3 loop is CASSPRIAGTRDTDTQYF. The CDR3 DNA is TGTGCCAGCAGCCCCCGAATAGCAGGGACACGCGACACAGATACGCAGTATTTT.

This chain joins TRBV19 and TRBJ1-2; 8 bases match TRBD1. This CDR3 comprises 12 residues. CDR1 and CDR2 (germline): LNHDA, SQIVND (reference sequence). Trimming removed 7 bases from V and 5 bases from J; junction bases left unmatched: 3. For the CDR3, the DNA is TGTGCCAGTACAGGGGGCGGATATGGCTACACCTTC. Translated, it gives CASTGGGYGYTF.

The chain combines TRBV10-3 with TRBJ1-2, with D perhaps matching TRBD1 (6 bases). CDR1 is ENHRY, CDR2 SYGVKD, per germline. This CDR3 contains 14 residues. V was shortened by 7 bases and J by 2 bases, with 14 bases between the two germline ends. CDR3 nucleotides: TGTGCCATCACCCGGGGGGGGCCCAACTATGGCTACACCTTC. This sequence encodes CAITRGGPNYGYTF.

The gene calls are TRBV2 and TRBJ2-1; possible D gene TRBD1, 6 bases. Trimming removed 6 bases from V and 3 bases from J, with 15 bases in between. This CDR3 comprises 15 residues. Germline lookup yields CDR1 SNHLY and CDR2 FYNNEI. The CDR3 region is CASSEFAGVYNEQFF. CDR3 nucleotides: TGTGCCAGCAGCGAGTTTGCAGGGGTCTACAATGAGCAGTTCTTC.

The chain carries TRBV5-8 and TRBJ2-1; D uncertain. CDR1 and CDR2 (germline): SGHTS, YDEGEE. Trimming stripped 0 bases from V and 8 bases from J, with 6 bases between. The CDR3 contains 12 residues. This CDR3 is CASSLVVDEQFF. The CDR3 DNA sequence: TGTGCCAGCAGCTTGGTGGTCGATGAGCAGTTCTTC.

As for this clone: Other DNA sequences in the same sample also yield this CDR3. The rearrangement uses TRBV4-3 and TRBJ2-5, with 13 positions matching TRBD2. V lost 4 bases and J lost 5; bases outside the gene matches: 7. Per germline, CDR1 LGHNA and CDR2 YSLEER. This CDR3 contains 16 residues. The CDR3 region is CASSPGLAGVGETQYF. CDR3 sequence (DNA): TGCGCCAGCAGCCCTGGACTAGCGGGAGTTGGCGAGACCCAGTACTTC.

The chain employs TRBV5-6 and TRBJ2-5; 13 nucleotides line up with TRBD2. This CDR3 is 16 amino acids long. Trimming took 2 bases from V and 4 from J; bases not matched to a gene: 5. CDR1 is SGHDT and CDR2 is YYEEEE in the germline V gene. In DNA, the CDR3 is TGTGCCAGCAGCTTCCGACTAGCGGGAGGAGTAGAGACCCAGTACTTC. It translates to CASSFRLAGGVETQYF.

Of note for this clone: One end of the junction is discordant with germline, which a read error may explain. The chain employs TRBV5-6 and TRBJ1-1; perhaps TRBD1 as D (5 bases). The CDR3 runs to 15 residues. Germline values: CDR1 SGHDT, CDR2 YYEEEE. The CDR3 region is CASSFRTSRNAEAFF. Written as DNA, the CDR3 is TGTGCCAGCAGTTTCAGGACATCGCGGAACGCTGAAGCTTTCTTT.

This rearrangement joins TRBV28 to TRBJ1-4; no definite D call. V lost 6 bases and J 0 bases, leaving 11 bases between the germline ends. The CDR3 sequence is 15 residues long. In germline, CDR1 is MDHEN, CDR2 SYDVKM. CDR3 in amino acids: CASSRSAATNEKLFF. The CDR3 region has the DNA TGTGCCAGCAGCCGTTCAGCGGCAACTAATGAAAAACTGTTTTTT.

The J gene is TRBJ2-7, the V gene TRBV4-1; D tentatively fits TRBD1 or TRBD2 (5 bases each). V was pared by 1 base and J by 2 bases, with 18 bases between. This CDR3 is 17 amino acids long. The V gene's germline CDR1 is MGHRA and CDR2 YSYEKL. DNA for the CDR3: TGCGCCAGCAGCCAAGGAGCATCCGGGACGGTGACCTACGAGCAGTACTTC. This sequence encodes CASSQGASGTVTYEQYF.

With regard to this clone: Within the sample, other DNA sequences also encode this same CDR3. This chain links TRBV19 with TRBJ2-7; the D is unclear. The CDR3 contains 13 residues. The V end was cut by 3 bases, the J end by 3 bases, with 9 bases between. Germline loops: CDR1 LNHDA, CDR2 SQIVND (reference sequence). The CDR3 sequence: CASSMAGVYEQYF. The CDR3 DNA is TGTGCCAGTAGTATGGCTGGGGTCTACGAGCAGTACTTC.

This clone came up many times. This rearrangement joins TRBV4-3 to TRBJ1-1; D unclear. This CDR3 region has 12 residues. The V gene's germline CDR1 is LGHNA and CDR2 YSLEER. V dropped 2 bases and J dropped 1 base, with 2 bases sitting between them. The CDR3 loop reads CASSQSNTEAFF. DNA for the CDR3: TGCGCCAGCAGCCAATCGAACACTGAAGCTTTCTTT.

The J gene is TRBJ1-1, the V gene TRBV28; D unclear. The V and J ends lost 3 bases and 6 bases respectively, with 14 bases between them. Germline CDR1 and CDR2: MDHEN and SYDVKM. The length of the CDR3 is 14 residues. CDR3 region: CASSFFGGGSEAFF. In DNA form, the CDR3 reads TGTGCCAGCAGTTTCTTTGGCGGAGGGTCTGAAGCTTTCTTT.

The chain recombines TRBV6-6 with TRBJ1-2; no reliable D call. The germline V gene encodes CDR1 MNHNY and CDR2 SVGAGI (reference sequence). V shed 2 bases and J shed 4 bases, with 8 bases lying between them. The CDR3 totals 13 residues. For the CDR3, the DNA is TGTGCCAGCAGTTACGAGACGATCTATGGCTACACCTTC. Protein: CASSYETIYGYTF.

The chain joins TRBV7-9 to TRBJ2-7; D unresolved. From germline, CDR1 is SEHNR and CDR2 FQNEAQ (reference sequence). This CDR3 contains 15 residues. V was clipped by 3 bases and J by 0 bases, with 12 bases between them. CDR3 sequence: CASSFSDLLSYEQYF. As DNA, the CDR3 is TGTGCCAGCAGCTTTTCCGACCTTCTCTCCTACGAGCAGTACTTC.

The CDR3 reads CAFSTIGTLDSPLHF. The CDR3, as DNA: TGTGCCTTCTCAACAATCGGGACCCTTGATTCACCCCTCCACTTT. The V gene is TRBV30, the J gene TRBJ1-6; tentatively, D is TRBD1 (5 bases). The CDR3 runs to 15 residues. CDR1 and CDR2 (germline): GTSNPN, SVGIG (reference sequence). V lost 7 bases and J lost 8, with 21 bases in between.

The J gene is TRBJ1-2, the V gene TRBV28; D is unclear. CDR1 is MDHEN and CDR2 is SYDVKM in the germline V gene. Trimming took 5 bases from V and 4 from J, leaving 11 bases between them. The CDR3 covers 13 residues. The CDR3 loop is CASSRAAVYGYTF. CDR3 nucleotides: TGTGCCAGCAGTAGGGCAGCGGTCTATGGCTACACCTTC.

The CDR3 nucleotides are TGTGCCAGTAGTATGGGCAGGGCGTCTGAAGCTTTCTTT. This sequence encodes CASSMGRASEAFF. The V and J genes are TRBV19 and TRBJ1-1; a possible D gene is TRBD1 (5 bases). The germline V gene has CDR1 LNHDA and CDR2 SQIVND (reference sequence). V shed 3 bases and J shed 6 bases, with 11 bases lying between them. The CDR3 has 13 residues. The full variable domain, in which reference TRBV19 and TRBJ1-1 provide the parts outside the CDR3, is DGGITQSPKYLFRKEGQNVTLSCEQNLNHDAMYWYRQDPGQGLRLIYYSQIVNDFQKGDIAEGYSVSREKKESFPLTVTSAQKNPTAFYLCASSMGRASEAFFGQGTRLTVV.

The chain uses TRBV27 and TRBJ2-7; tentative D call: TRBD2 (5 bases). The germline CDR1 and CDR2 sequences are MNHEY and SMNVEV (reference sequence). The length of the CDR3 is 14 residues. Between the trimmed V and J ends, which lost 6 bases and 4 bases, there was a span of 16 bases. The CDR3 region is CASSPTTNAYEQYF. Written as DNA, the CDR3 is TGTGCCAGCAGCCCGACTACGAACGCTTACGAGCAGTACTTC.

The chain recombines TRBV4-1 with TRBJ2-7; 9 bases line up with TRBD2. The germline V gene encodes CDR1 MGHRA and CDR2 YSYEKL. CDR3 length: 16 amino acids. With 1 base clipped from V and 2 bases from J, the junction kept 6 bases outside the gene matches. CDR3 protein: CASSQVSAGGTYEQYF. The CDR3 DNA reads as TGCGCCAGCAGCCAAGTTTCCGCGGGGGGGACCTACGAGCAGTACTTC.

V gene TRBV2 combines with J gene TRBJ2-5; the D call may be TRBD1 or TRBD2 (6 bases each). V was pared by 10 bases and J by 4 bases, with 13 bases between. This CDR3 has 12 residues. Germline-derived CDR1 and CDR2 are SNHLY and FYNNEI. CDR3 sequence reads: CATRGPRETQYF. Written as DNA, the CDR3 is TGTGCCACTCGGGGGCCTAGAGAGACCCAGTACTTC.

This rearrangement joins TRBV5-4 to TRBJ1-2, with D hard to call. The length of the CDR3 is 13 residues. Germline V CDR1 and CDR2: SGHNT, YYREEE (reference sequence). With 2 bases removed from V and 10 bases from J, the gap between germline ends came to 15 bases. The CDR3 region has the DNA TGTGCCAGCAGCTTCGCAGCTATGGACGACTACACCTTC. It yields the protein CASSFAAMDDYTF.

The chain links TRBV30 to TRBJ1-2, with no clear D. The germline gives CDR1 GTSNPN, CDR2 SVGIG (reference sequence). The CDR3 runs to 12 residues. The germline V and J ends were trimmed by 0 bases and 8 bases, with 10 bases remaining between them. This CDR3 is CAWSVWSEGYTF. The CDR3 coding sequence is TGTGCCTGGAGTGTGTGGTCAGAAGGCTACACCTTC.